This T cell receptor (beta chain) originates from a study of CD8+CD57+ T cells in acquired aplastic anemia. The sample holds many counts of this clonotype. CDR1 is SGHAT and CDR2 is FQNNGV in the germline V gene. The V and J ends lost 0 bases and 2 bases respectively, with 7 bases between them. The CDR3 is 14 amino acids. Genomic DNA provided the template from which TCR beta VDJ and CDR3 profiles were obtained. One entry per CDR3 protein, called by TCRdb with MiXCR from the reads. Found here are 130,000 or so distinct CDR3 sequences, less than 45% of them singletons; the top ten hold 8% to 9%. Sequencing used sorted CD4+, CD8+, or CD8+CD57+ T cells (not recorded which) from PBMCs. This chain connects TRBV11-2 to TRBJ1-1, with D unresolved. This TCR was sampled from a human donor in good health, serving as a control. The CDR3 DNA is TGTGCCAGCAGCTTAGAGGCCAGAAACACTGAAGCTTTCTTT. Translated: CASSLEARNTEAFF.